The clone carrying this T cell receptor (beta chain) was seen a few times. The antigen is unknown. RNA transcripts provided the source from which TCR beta CDR3 regions were amplified. The HTBI set primed first-round TCR CDR3 RT-PCR. TCRdb called the multiplex PCR reads again in MiXCR, with one record for every CDR3 protein. The sample carries around 500,000 distinct CDR3 sequences, roughly 23% recorded once. At least 3 on the Clinical Activity Score was recorded for ophthalmopathy patients, who also had NOSPECS grade at least 4 and duration under 3 months. This specimen belongs to a study of T cells in Graves' hyperthyroidism and ophthalmopathy. Study overall: Peripheral blood was collected at initial diagnosis, before any treatment.

Findings and limits, study-wide: Ophthalmopathy was predicted by the model a median of 6.5 months ahead of onset.

The V end was cut by 1 base, the J end by 0 bases, with 9 bases between. Germline V gene sequence: CDR1 LGHNA, CDR2 YNFKEQ. This CDR3 has 15 residues. The source is a woman in her 70s with Graves' ophthalmopathy. Material: blood. This chain uses TRBV4-2 with TRBJ1-1; TRBD1 is a possible D gene (6 bases). The CDR3 loop is CASSQVGTMNTEAFF. The CDR3 bases are TGTGCCAGCAGCCAAGTAGGGACAATGAACACTGAAGCTTTCTTT.